These T cell receptor beta chains were read from a single sample in a study of blood T cell repertoires in COVID-19. The repertoire was sequenced with immunoSEQ multiplex PCR; TCRdb's copy has only in-frame clones and lacks some. This repertoire shows 150,000 to 200,000 clones, approximately 86% found once; its top ten account for under 30%. What was sequenced was PBMCs or T cells enriched from blood (not recorded which). Every receptor here comes from a woman aged 40 to 50 in a cohort exposed to, infected with or recovered from COVID-19 (not recorded which). Each CDR3 is given with its conserved first and last residue. D genes are given only for firm matches. Clone size appears in some rows only: once, few, many, or a class for an expanded clone.

J | size | V | D | DNA | CDR3
TRBJ1-4 | - | TRBV28 | - | TGTGCCAGCGAAAGAGCCCGGTCTAATGAAAAACTGTTTTTT | CASERARSNEKLFF
TRBJ2-1 | - | TRBV9 | TRBD2 | TGTGCCAGCAGCGTATCCAAACTAGCGGGTAGGGACAATGAGCAGTTCTTC | CASSVSKLAGRDNEQFF
TRBJ2-1 | - | TRBV6-1 | - | TGTGCCAGCAGTGAAGCACAGGACCCGTACAATGAGCAGTTCTTC | CASSEAQDPYNEQFF
TRBJ2-1 | - | TRBV11-2 | - | TGTGCCAGCAGCTTAGCCATGGGGAGCTACAATGAGCAGTTCTTC | CASSLAMGSYNEQFF
TRBJ2-3 | - | TRBV6-4 | - | TGTGCCAGCAGTGACTCTTCCGGAGCAGATACGCAGTATTTT | CASSDSSGADTQYF
TRBJ2-1 | - | TRBV9 | TRBD2 | TGTGCCAGCAGCGTACACACTAGCGGCCTCTTCTACAATGAGCAGTTCTTC | CASSVHTSGLFYNEQFF
TRBJ2-7 | - | TRBV6-4 | - | TGTGCCAGCAGTGTCCTGACAGGTTCTTACTACGAGCAGTACTTC | CASSVLTGSYYEQYF
TRBJ2-7 | few | TRBV28 | TRBD2 | TGTGCCAGCAGTTTGAGCGGGGGGGCTTCCTACGAGCAGTACTTC | CASSLSGGASYEQYF
TRBJ1-5 | - | TRBV5-1 | - | TGCGCCAGCAGCTTGGCTGGGGGGGGAGAGCCCCAGCATTTT | CASSLAGGGEPQHF
TRBJ1-1 | few | TRBV29-1 | TRBD1 | TGCAGCTTAACCGGGACAGCTAACACTGAAGCTTTCTTT | CSLTGTANTEAFF
TRBJ2-3 | - | TRBV11-3 | - | TGTGCCAGCAGCTTAGGGGGTTGGAGACCGACTATCCGTGATACGCAGTATTTT | CASSLGGWRPTIRDTQYF
TRBJ2-2 | - | TRBV7-2 | - | TGTGCCAGCAGCCAAAATAGAGGCAAGCTGTTTTTT | CASSQNRGKLFF
TRBJ2-2 | - | TRBV5-5 | - | TGTGCCAGCAGTTTGAACCTCTGGCCGACCGGGGAGCTGTTTTTT | CASSLNLWPTGELFF
TRBJ2-5 | - | TRBV6-6 | TRBD1 | TGTGCCAGCAGTTCCCCGACAGGGGTATCTCTCGAGACCCAGTACTTC | CASSSPTGVSLETQYF
TRBJ1-4 | - | TRBV13 | - | TGTGCCAGCAGCTTAGGCGGGGTTGAGGGAAATGAAAAACTGTTTTTT | CASSLGGVEGNEKLFF
TRBJ2-3 | - | TRBV9 | TRBD2 | TGTGCCAGCAGCCCAGGACTAGCGGGGACAGATACGCAGTATTTT | CASSPGLAGTDTQYF
TRBJ2-5 | once | TRBV11-3 | TRBD2 | TGTGCCAGCAGCTTAGATCCCCCTTACGGGGGGCAAGAGACCCAGTACTTC | CASSLDPPYGGQETQYF
TRBJ2-7 | - | TRBV9 | TRBD1 | TGTGCCAGCAGCGTTGGGACAGGGGTCGAGCAGTACTTC | CASSVGTGVEQYF
TRBJ2-5 | - | TRBV3-1/TRBV3-2 | - | TGTGCCAGCAGCCAAGATCGTCACGGGGAAGGAGAGACCCAGTACTTC | CASSQDRHGEGETQYF
TRBJ1-2 | - | TRBV6-5 | TRBD1 | TGTGCCAGCCGTCCTACCGGGACAGGGTCTGGCTACACCTTC | CASRPTGTGSGYTF
TRBJ1-4 | - | TRBV7-2 | - | TGTGCCAGCAGCTCGCCGGGACTGCCTAATGAAAAACTGTTTTTT | CASSSPGLPNEKLFF
TRBJ1-3 | few | TRBV15 | - | TGTGCCACCAGCAGAGATCAACAGGGAGGAAACACCATATATTTT | CATSRDQQGGNTIYF
TRBJ2-2 | - | TRBV11-2 | - | TGTGCCAGCAGCGCCTCAGGGGACACCGGGGAGCTGTTTTTT | CASSASGDTGELFF
TRBJ2-7 | once | TRBV14 | - | TGTGCCAGCAGCCAAGAGGCGGGTGGCTTTATGGACGAGCAGTACTTC | CASSQEAGGFMDEQYF
TRBJ1-6 | - | TRBV4-2 | - | TGTGCCAGCAGCCCAGGAGAAGGGGGAAATAATTCACCCCTCCACTTT | CASSPGEGGNNSPLHF
TRBJ2-7 | - | TRBV27 | TRBD2 | TGTGCCAGCAGTTCCCACAGCGGGCGGGAGGGCCGTATTGCCTACGAGCAGTACTTC | CASSSHSGREGRIAYEQYF
TRBJ1-2 | - | TRBV3-1/TRBV3-2 | TRBD1 | TGTGCCAGCAGCAAGGGACAGGGACCGATCTATGGCTACACCTTC | CASSKGQGPIYGYTF
TRBJ2-3 | few | TRBV6-4 | - | TGTGCCAGCAGTGAGGGCAGCTCAGATACGCAGTATTTT | CASSEGSSDTQYF
TRBJ2-7 | once | TRBV29-1 | TRBD1 | TGCAGCGTAGAGCCGACAGGGAATTCCTACGAGCAGTACTTC | CSVEPTGNSYEQYF
TRBJ1-1 | once | TRBV4-1 | - | TGCGCCAGCAGCCCGTCGGCCGGGAGGAACACTGAAGCTTTCTTT | CASSPSAGRNTEAFF
TRBJ2-1 | - | TRBV29-1 | - | TGCAGCGTTGAAGGACTAAATGAGCAGTTCTTC | CSVEGLNEQFF
TRBJ1-4 | - | TRBV7-9 | TRBD1 | TGTGCCAGCAGCTTGGAGGGACAGGGACAAAAACTGTTTTTT | CASSLEGQGQKLFF
TRBJ1-1 | - | TRBV7-9 | TRBD1 | TGTGCCAGCAGCTGGACAGGGAACACTGAAGCTTTCTTT | CASSWTGNTEAFF
TRBJ2-2 | - | TRBV24-1 | TRBD2 | TGTGCCACCAGTGATTTCGTTCTCCATCAGACTAGCGACCATATGAACACCGGGGAGCTGTTTTTT | CATSDFVLHQTSDHMNTGELFF
TRBJ2-2 | - | TRBV2 | TRBD1 | TGTGCCACCTCCGGGACAGTGAACACCGGGGAGCTGTTTTTT | CATSGTVNTGELFF
TRBJ1-5 | - | TRBV24-1 | TRBD1 | TGTGCCACCAGTGAATCAACAGGGGTGACTACAAATCAGCCCCAGCATTTT | CATSESTGVTTNQPQHF
TRBJ2-7 | few | TRBV2 | TRBD1 | TGTGCCAGCAGTGAACAGGGGGCTCTGTACGAGCAGTACTTC | CASSEQGALYEQYF
TRBJ1-5 | - | TRBV3-1/TRBV3-2 | - | TGTGCCAGCAGCTTTTTTAGCGGGGGGCCGGATCAGCCCCAGCATTTT | CASSFFSGGPDQPQHF
TRBJ2-2 | - | TRBV5-5 | TRBD1 | TGTGCCAGCAGCTCCCAGGGGGCGGGCGGGGAGCTGTTTTTT | CASSSQGAGGELFF
TRBJ2-7 | - | TRBV5-4 | TRBD2 | TGTGCCAGCAGCCCGACTAGCAGCTACGAGCAGTACTTC | CASSPTSSYEQYF
TRBJ2-7 | few | TRBV5-1 | TRBD1 | TGCGCCAGCAGCTTGGAGGGACAGGCATGGAAGGAGCAGTACTTC | CASSLEGQAWKEQYF
TRBJ1-3 | - | TRBV28 | TRBD1 | TGTGCCAGCAGGGGGACAGGGGTACACACCATATATTTT | CASRGTGVHTIYF